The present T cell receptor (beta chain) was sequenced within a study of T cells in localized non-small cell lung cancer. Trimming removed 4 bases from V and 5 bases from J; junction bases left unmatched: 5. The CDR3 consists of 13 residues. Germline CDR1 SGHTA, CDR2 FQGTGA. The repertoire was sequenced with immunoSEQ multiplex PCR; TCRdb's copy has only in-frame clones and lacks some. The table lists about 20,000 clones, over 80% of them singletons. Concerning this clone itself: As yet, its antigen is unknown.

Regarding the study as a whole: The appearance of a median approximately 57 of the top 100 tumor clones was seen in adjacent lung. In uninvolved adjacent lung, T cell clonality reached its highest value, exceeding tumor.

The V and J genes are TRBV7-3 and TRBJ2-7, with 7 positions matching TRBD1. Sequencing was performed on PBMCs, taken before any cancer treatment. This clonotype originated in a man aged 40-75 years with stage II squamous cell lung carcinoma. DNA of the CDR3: TGTGCCAGCAGCTCACTTGACAGGGACGAGCAGTACTTC. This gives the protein CASSSLDRDEQYF.